These 10 T cell receptor beta chains were sequenced from one sample in a study of T cells in Graves' hyperthyroidism and ophthalmopathy. RNA transcripts provided the source from which TCR beta CDR3 regions were amplified. A set of HTBI primers served as the primers for a first-round RT-PCR of the TCR CDR3. Via MiXCR, TCRdb re-called the multiplex PCR reads, giving one row per CDR3 protein. The data contain approximately 560,000 distinct CDR3 sequences, roughly 50% of them singletons. Specimen: peripheral blood or thyroid tissue (not recorded which). Source of these receptors: a woman aged 18-29 years with Graves' hyperthyroidism.

The chain couples TRBV7-8 to TRBJ1-4, with D possibly matching TRBD1 (5 bases). This CDR3 contains 16 residues. Between the trimmed V and J ends, which lost 1 base and 5 bases, there was a span of 14 bases. Germline V gives CDR1 SGHVS, CDR2 FQNEAQ. CDR3 residues: CASSLGPKGRNEKLFF. DNA for the CDR3: TGTGCCAGCAGCTTAGGTCCCAAGGGACGGAATGAAAAACTGTTTTTT.

This rearrangement joins TRBV9 to TRBJ1-5; 7 bases align to TRBD1. The CDR3 totals 14 residues. Germline loops: CDR1 SGDLS, CDR2 YYNGEE. CDR3 protein: CARPAGGINQPQHF. The CDR3 DNA reads as TGTGCTAGACCTGCAGGGGGAATTAATCAGCCCCAGCATTTT.

The chain has TRBV2 and TRBJ2-5; D is ambiguous. There are 13 residues in the CDR3. V dropped 2 bases and J dropped 7 bases, with 11 bases sitting between them. CDR1 SNHLY and CDR2 FYNNEI come from the germline V gene. The CDR3 spells CASSEPYSWTQYF. For the CDR3, the DNA is TGTGCCAGCAGTGAACCCTACTCTTGGACCCAGTACTTC.

This clonotype came up once. The CDR3 reads CSVIQGLVGEKLFF. CDR3 DNA: TGCAGCGTTATACAGGGGCTAGTAGGTGAAAAACTGTTTTTT. V gene TRBV29-1 combines with J gene TRBJ1-4, with TRBD1 matching over 7 bases. Per the germline V gene, CDR1 is SQVTM and CDR2 is ANQGSEA. CDR3 length equals 14 residues. V lost 5 bases, J lost 7 bases, and 10 bases stayed unmatched.

In the case of this clonotype: This may come from a read error, since a much larger clone is one base off. V is TRBV9 and J is TRBJ1-4; no clear D gene. The CDR3 length is 15 residues. Germline V lookup: CDR1 SGDLS, CDR2 YYNGEE. The CDR3 loop reads CASSVVEEANGKLFF. For the CDR3, the DNA is TGTGCCAGCAGCGTAGTTGAGGAGGCTAATGGAAAACTGTTTTTT.

Many counts were recorded for this clonotype. This chain connects TRBV29-1 to TRBJ1-1; TRBD1 might be the D (5 bases). Between the trimmed V and J ends, which lost 7 bases and 5 bases, there was a span of 14 bases. This CDR3 is built from 12 residues. Per germline, CDR1 SQVTM and CDR2 ANQGSEA. The CDR3 loop reads CSAAGRGTEAFF. The CDR3 DNA is TGCAGCGCCGCGGGGCGTGGGACTGAAGCTTTCTTT.

The chain links TRBV10-3 to TRBJ1-3; D gene uncertain. V lost 7 bases to trimming and J lost 1 base, with 8 bases between them. The germline V gene encodes CDR1 ENHRY and CDR2 SYGVKD. The CDR3 extends over 13 amino acids. The DNA of the CDR3 is TGTGCCATCACCGGACGTTCTGGAAACACCATATATTTT. This sequence encodes CAITGRSGNTIYF.

On this clonotype itself: One end of the junction does not line up with germline, which may come from a read error. This chain uses TRBV7-2 with TRBJ2-2, with 7 nucleotides matching TRBD2. The CDR3 extends over 15 amino acids. The V gene's germline CDR1 is SGHTA and CDR2 FQGNSA. The CDR3 DNA is TGTGTCAGCACCGAGGCGGGAGCCTACCGCGGGGAGCTGTTTTTT. Its protein product is CVSTEAGAYRGELFF.

This chain links TRBV7-2 with TRBJ2-5; possible D gene TRBD2, 6 bases. Germline lookup yields CDR1 SGHTA and CDR2 FQGNSA. This CDR3 region has 16 residues. With 2 bases removed from V and 0 bases from J, the gap between germline ends came to 13 bases. CDR3 DNA: TGTGCCAGCAGCTTAAGGTCCGGAGGGTACCAAGAGACCCAGTACTTC. It codes for CASSLRSGGYQETQYF.

This clonotype was detected many times. The rearrangement joins TRBV10-3 to TRBJ2-7, with TRBD2 as a possible D gene (6 bases). Germline V gene sequence: CDR1 ENHRY, CDR2 SYGVKD. The V end was cut by 3 bases, the J end by 3 bases, with 9 bases between. The CDR3 is 13 residues long. Here the CDR3 DNA reads TGTGCCATCAGTGATCTAGCGAACTACGAGCAGTACTTC. Encoded protein: CAISDLANYEQYF.